The sequence of this T cell receptor (beta chain) was determined in a study of shared clonotypes between healthy human individuals. Whole-study context: Donors had three CD4 naive, three CD4 memory, two CD8 naive and one CD8 memory plate apiece.

Germline CDR1 and CDR2: LGHNA and YNFKEQ. V was cut by 0 bases and J by 3 bases, with 12 bases left in between. This CDR3 spans 16 amino acids. A note on this clone: Its antigen is currently unknown.

General study points: Researchers found naive subsets generally carried larger estimated richness than memory subsets. Non-shared clonotypes were found to have lower generation probabilities than the clonotypes that were shared by all four of the sorted-subset donors.

Under the authors' procedure: Filtering was not the same, since immunoSEQ gave junction-only sequences without quality scores. Libraries were prepared by immunoSEQ multiplex PCR; TCRdb keeps only in-frame clonotypes and omits some of them. V and J calls and clone size come straight from that table; D and trimming were deduced from the DNA. The sample yields hundreds of thousands of clones, approximately 73% seen once. This chain joins TRBV4-2 and TRBJ2-1; no definite D call. The clonotype was recovered from a woman in her thirties in good health. Sequencing was carried out using memory CD4+ T cells sorted from blood. Noted subset: CD45RA-negative fraction. The CDR3 DNA sequence: TGTGCCAGCAGCCAAGATGTCAGCGACGTCTACAATGAGCAGTTCTTC. Its translation is CASSQDVSDVYNEQFF.